This T cell receptor (beta chain) derives from a study of T cells in Graves' hyperthyroidism and ophthalmopathy. General study results and limits: A median 6.5 months before onset, the model predicted ophthalmopathy.

This CDR3 is 14 amino acids long. V lost 4 bases to trimming and J lost 4 bases, with 12 bases between them. Per the germline V gene, CDR1 is SEHNR and CDR2 is FQNEAQ (reference sequence). This clonotype has just a few counts. The antigen is undetermined. Researchers took RNA transcripts and amplified the TCR beta CDR3 regions from them. TCR CDR3 regions were first amplified by RT-PCR with HTBI primers. TCRdb analysed the multiplex PCR reads with MiXCR anew, one entry per CDR3 protein. The sample has about 720,000 distinct CDR3 sequences, around 20% seen once. The hyperthyroidism was newly diagnosed and had lasted under 2 months; the patients were aged 18 to 65. Blood was drawn at first hyperthyroidism diagnosis, before any ophthalmopathy symptoms. Fresh peripheral blood, 10 ml, yielded the PBMCs.

Sequenced input: blood. This TCR came from a woman between 45 and 65 years old with Graves' hyperthyroidism that later progressed to Graves' ophthalmopathy. This chain links TRBV7-9 with TRBJ2-3; D uncertain. CDR3 DNA sequence: TGTGCCAGCAGCTGGATCGGAAGTGCAGATACGCAGTATTTT. The encoded protein is CASSWIGSADTQYF.